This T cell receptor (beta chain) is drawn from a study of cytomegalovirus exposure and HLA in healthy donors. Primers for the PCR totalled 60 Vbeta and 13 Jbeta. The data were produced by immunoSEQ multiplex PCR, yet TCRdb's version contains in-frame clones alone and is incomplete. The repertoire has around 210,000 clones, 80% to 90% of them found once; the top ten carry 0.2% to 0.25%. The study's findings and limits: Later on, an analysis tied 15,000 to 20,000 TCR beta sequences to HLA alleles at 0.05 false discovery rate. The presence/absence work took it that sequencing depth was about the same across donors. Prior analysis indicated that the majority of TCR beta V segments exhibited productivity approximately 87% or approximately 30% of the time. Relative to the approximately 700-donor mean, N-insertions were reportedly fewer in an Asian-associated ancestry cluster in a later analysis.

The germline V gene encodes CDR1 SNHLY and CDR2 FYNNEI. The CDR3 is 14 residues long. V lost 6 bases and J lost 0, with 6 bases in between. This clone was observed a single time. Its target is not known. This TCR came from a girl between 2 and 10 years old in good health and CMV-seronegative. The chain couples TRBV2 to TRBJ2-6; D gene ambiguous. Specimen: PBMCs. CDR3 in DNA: TGTGCCAGCAGACAGATCTCTGGGGCCAACGTCCTGACTTTC. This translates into CASRQISGANVLTF.